One and the same sample provided the 15 T cell receptor beta chains below, sequenced in a study of blood T cell repertoires in COVID-19. Produced via immunoSEQ multiplex PCR; TCRdb's table is partial and in-frame only. The sample has over 250,000 clones; 89% are singletons. Sequencing input: PBMCs or T cells enriched from blood (not recorded which). Every receptor here comes from a woman aged 55-69 years who had recovered from COVID-19.

The J gene is TRBJ2-1, the V gene TRBV5-1; 7 bases are a match to TRBD1. Trimming at V came to 3 bases and at J to 7 bases, leaving 7 bases not matched to a gene. From germline, CDR1 is SGHRS and CDR2 YFSETQ. The CDR3 length is 14 residues. The CDR3 loop is CASSYPEGANEQFF. The CDR3 bases are TGCGCCAGCAGCTATCCCGAGGGGGCAAATGAGCAGTTCTTC.

The rearrangement links TRBV5-4 to TRBJ1-1; a possible D gene is TRBD1 (6 bases). This CDR3 has 14 amino acids. The germline V and J ends were trimmed by 2 bases and 1 base, with 9 bases remaining between them. Germline loops: CDR1 SGHNT, CDR2 YYREEE (reference sequence). As DNA, the CDR3 is TGTGCCAGCAGCTTACCGACAGGGAACACTGAAGCTTTCTTT. This sequence encodes CASSLPTGNTEAFF.

The CDR3 spells CASSPGDTPAYGYTF. The CDR3 nucleotides read TGTGCCAGCAGCCCCGGGGACACTCCAGCCTATGGCTACACCTTC. The chain is built from TRBV7-8 and TRBJ1-2, with a tentative D call TRBD1 (6 bases). V lost 5 bases to trimming and J lost 4 bases, with 17 bases between them. Looked up from germline, CDR1 is SGHVS and CDR2 is FQNEAQ. The CDR3 loop spans 15 amino acids.

The J gene is TRBJ1-3, the V gene TRBV19, with 8 nucleotides matching TRBD1. Losses at the gene ends were 7 bases for V and 5 bases for J; bases not matched to a gene: 4. The CDR3 runs to 13 residues. Germline V lookup: CDR1 LNHDA, CDR2 SQIVND (reference sequence). The CDR3 loop reads CASTDRVRNTIYF. For the CDR3, the DNA is TGTGCCAGTACGGACAGGGTGCGAAACACCATATATTTT.

V gene TRBV29-1 combines with J gene TRBJ1-2; TRBD1 matches 7 bases. Germline V gene sequence: CDR1 SQVTM, CDR2 ANQGSEA. V gave up 0 bases and J gave up 4 bases; unmatched junction bases: 8. CDR3 length equals 15 residues. Here the CDR3 DNA reads TGCAGCGTTGAAGAGGCGAGGGGGCAAGCCTATGGCTACACCTTC. The encoded protein is CSVEEARGQAYGYTF.

CDR3 region: CASSIGVGRNTGELFF. Written as DNA, the CDR3 is TGTGCCAGTAGTATAGGTGTAGGGAGGAACACCGGGGAGCTGTTTTTT. The chain employs TRBV19 and TRBJ2-2, with D perhaps matching TRBD2 (5 bases). The germline V gene encodes CDR1 LNHDA and CDR2 SQIVND (reference sequence). The V gene lost 1 base and the J gene lost 1 base, with 10 bases spanning the gap. CDR3 length: 16 residues.

The chain uses TRBV18 and TRBJ2-3; 9 bases align to TRBD2. The V segment lost 0 bases and the J segment 6 bases; nucleotides outside the gene matches: 7. Germline-derived CDR1 and CDR2 are KGHSH and LQKENI. CDR3 length equals 16 residues. Written as DNA, the CDR3 is TGTGCCAGCTCACCACCGAGGGCGGGGGGGCTCGATACGCAGTATTTT. Protein product: CASSPPRAGGLDTQYF.

The chain recombines TRBV15 with TRBJ1-5; D uncertain. CDR3 length: 17 residues. Trimming stripped 0 bases from V and 3 bases from J, with 15 bases between. In germline, CDR1 is LNHNV, CDR2 YYDKDF (reference sequence). The CDR3 DNA reads TGTGCCACCAGCAGAGATAGCCCGGGATGGGACAATCAGCCCCAGCATTTT. Its translation: CATSRDSPGWDNQPQHF. Variable domain in full (rest from reference TRBV15 and TRBJ1-5): DAMVIQNPRYQVTQFGKPVTLSCSQTLNHNVMYWYQQKSSQAPKLLFHYYDKDFNNEADTPDNFQSRRPNTSFCFLDIRSPGLGDTAMYLCATSRDSPGWDNQPQHFGDGTRLSIL.

The V call is TRBV28, the J call TRBJ2-7, with D hard to call. Germline V CDR1 and CDR2: MDHEN, SYDVKM. Trimming pared 5 bases from V and 2 bases from J, leaving 10 bases between. The CDR3 loop spans 13 amino acids. The DNA of the CDR3 is TGTGCCAGCAGTCTTGACTCGACCTACGAGCAGTACTTC. Translated: CASSLDSTYEQYF.

CDR3 protein: CASSLRTSGSLTYEQYF. The DNA of the CDR3 is TGTGCCAGCAGCTTACGGACTAGCGGGAGTTTAACCTACGAGCAGTACTTC. This chain connects TRBV7-9 to TRBJ2-7, with 13 nucleotides matching TRBD2. Germline loops: CDR1 SEHNR, CDR2 FQNEAQ (reference sequence). The CDR3 consists of 17 residues. Trimming cost V 2 bases and J 2 bases; bases outside gene matches: 6.

The chain has TRBV7-9 and TRBJ1-1, with D possibly TRBD1 on 5 matching bases. Trimming took off 5 bases at V and 10 bases at J, with 11 bases between the two ends. Per the germline V gene, CDR1 is SEHNR and CDR2 is FQNEAQ (reference sequence). This CDR3 spans 11 amino acids. CDR3 amino acids: CASSIEGVAFF. The CDR3 nucleotides are TGTGCCAGCAGCATAGAAGGGGTAGCTTTCTTT.

The chain combines TRBV4-2 with TRBJ1-6; no definite D call. CDR1 is LGHNA and CDR2 is YNFKEQ in the germline V gene. The CDR3 has 15 residues. Trimming pared 0 bases from V and 9 bases from J, leaving 12 bases between. The CDR3 loop is CASSQDLLGSSPLHF. The DNA of the CDR3 is TGTGCCAGCAGCCAAGATCTTTTGGGGAGTTCACCCCTCCACTTT.

The chain carries TRBV7-2 and TRBJ2-1, with 8 bases fitting TRBD1. Losses at the gene ends were 4 bases for V and 7 bases for J; bases not matched to a gene: 9. This CDR3 contains 15 residues. In germline, CDR1 is SGHTA, CDR2 FQGNSA. The CDR3 protein is CASSYDRGRENEQFF. The CDR3 coding sequence is TGTGCCAGCAGCTATGACAGGGGCAGAGAAAATGAGCAGTTCTTC.

This chain joins TRBV3-1 (or the pseudogene TRBV3-2) and TRBJ2-1, with a tentative D call TRBD2 (5 bases). V shed 4 bases and J shed 9 bases, with 16 bases lying between them. Germline values: CDR1 LGHDT, CDR2 YNNKEL (reference sequence). The CDR3 consists of 14 residues. CDR3 in amino acids: CASSPERARREQFF. CDR3 nucleotide sequence: TGTGCCAGCAGCCCCGAGAGGGCGCGCCGTGAGCAGTTCTTC.

The chain joins TRBV19 to TRBJ1-2, with unresolved D. Trimming left V 3 bases short and J 3 bases short, with 11 bases between. The CDR3 totals 14 residues. CDR1 LNHDA and CDR2 SQIVND come from the germline V gene (reference sequence). CDR3 protein: CASSMRSAYYGYTF. DNA of the CDR3: TGTGCCAGTAGTATGAGGTCGGCATACTATGGCTACACCTTC.